This T cell receptor (beta chain) derives from a study of blood T cell repertoires in COVID-19. About the research overall: Specimens from acute and convalescent COVID-19 originated in the United States, Italy and Spain. Nucleic acid was either cDNA or gDNA, and it came from T cells, B-cell-depleted T cells, or PBMCs.

V lost 2 bases, J lost 6 bases, and 8 bases lay in between. Germline CDR1 SGHTA, CDR2 FQGNSA. The CDR3 spans 14 residues. Under the authors' procedure: Scientists estimated how many nucleated cells there were by amplifying reference gene primers. The method was immunoSEQ multiplex PCR; TCRdb's version includes in-frame clones alone and lacks a portion of them. D and trimming were read from the DNA, whereas the V and J calls and clone size are those reported in that table. The sample gives more than 9,500 clones, more than 80% of which show up once; about 5.2% is in the top ten. The genes are TRBV7-2 and TRBJ1-6, with D uncertain. The sequence was obtained from a human donor in a cohort sampled during active COVID-19. Sequencing input: peripheral blood. This CDR3 reads CASSLYGSNSPLHF. DNA for the CDR3: TGTGCCAGCAGCTTATACGGGTCTAATTCACCCCTCCACTTT.